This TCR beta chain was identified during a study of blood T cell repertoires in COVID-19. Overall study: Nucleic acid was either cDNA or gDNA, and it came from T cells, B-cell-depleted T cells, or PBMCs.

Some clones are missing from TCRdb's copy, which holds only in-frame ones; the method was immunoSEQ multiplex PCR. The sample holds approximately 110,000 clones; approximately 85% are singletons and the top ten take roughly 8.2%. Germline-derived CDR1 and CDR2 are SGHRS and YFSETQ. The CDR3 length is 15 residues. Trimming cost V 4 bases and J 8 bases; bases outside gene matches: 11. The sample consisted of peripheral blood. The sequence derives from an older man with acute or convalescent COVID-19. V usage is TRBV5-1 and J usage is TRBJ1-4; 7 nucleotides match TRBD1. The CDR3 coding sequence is TGCGCCAGCAGCCCCCGGGACAGAGGAGAGGAAAAACTGTTTTTT. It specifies CASSPRDRGEEKLFF.